The rows below give T cell receptor beta chains drawn from one sample of a study of blood T cell repertoires in COVID-19. Profiling relied on immunoSEQ multiplex PCR, and the TCRdb table lists in-frame clones only, not all of them. The data show 250,000 or so clones, about four fifths seen once. The sequenced material came from peripheral blood. The source is a woman aged 18-30 years with acute or convalescent COVID-19. CDR3s include the opening cysteine and the closing phenylalanine or tryptophan. Fields, in order: J gene, V gene, D gene, clone size, CDR3 protein, CDR3 DNA. D genes are given only for firm matches. The listing skips clone size in some rows; elsewhere it reads once, few, many or a size class.

TRBJ2-7,TRBV19,TRBD1,NA,CASRKGQGSEQYF,TGTGCCAGTAGGAAGGGACAGGGGTCCGAGCAGTACTTC
TRBJ1-1,TRBV2,NA,NA,CASSEEGVTEAFF,TGTGCCAGCAGTGAAGAGGGGGTCACTGAAGCTTTCTTT
TRBJ1-5,TRBV6-2/TRBV6-3,NA,few,CASSYGGQPQHF,TGTGCCAGCAGTTACGGGGGGCAGCCCCAGCATTTT
TRBJ2-2,TRBV6-5,NA,NA,CASRPLKFAGELFF,TGTGCCAGCAGGCCACTTAAGTTCGCCGGGGAGCTGTTTTTT
TRBJ1-2,TRBV10-2,NA,once,CASSAGREDYGYTF,TGCGCCAGCAGTGCTGGCAGGGAAGATTATGGCTACACCTTC
TRBJ2-2,TRBV6-2/TRBV6-3,TRBD1,NA,CASSYLGQGEIANTGELFF,TGTGCCAGCAGTTACTTGGGACAGGGGGAGATAGCGAACACCGGGGAGCTGTTTTTT
TRBJ2-7,TRBV3-1/TRBV3-2,TRBD2,NA,CASRLSSGGGEQYF,TGTGCCAGCAGGCTAAGCTCGGGGGGAGGGGAGCAGTACTTC
TRBJ1-1,TRBV18,NA,few,CASSPRQSNTEAFF,TGTGCCAGCTCACCCCGACAGTCTAACACTGAAGCTTTCTTT
TRBJ1-4,TRBV27,NA,NA,CASSRSQGSMEKLFF,TGTGCCAGCAGTAGGTCGCAGGGGAGTATGGAAAAACTGTTTTTT
TRBJ2-5,TRBV15,NA,NA,CATSRDKSAIQETQYF,TGTGCCACCAGCAGAGATAAAAGCGCCATCCAAGAGACCCAGTACTTC
TRBJ2-5,TRBV29-1,NA,NA,CSVAGGSLRQETQYF,TGCAGCGTTGCAGGGGGGTCGTTGCGGCAAGAGACCCAGTACTTC
TRBJ1-4,TRBV11-2,NA,NA,CASSLAGAREKLFF,TGTGCCAGCAGCCTAGCAGGGGCGCGGGAAAAACTGTTTTTT
TRBJ2-5,TRBV7-2,NA,NA,CASSPGDTFQETQYF,TGTGCCAGCAGCCCCGGGGACACATTCCAAGAGACCCAGTACTTC
TRBJ1-2,TRBV7-2,NA,NA,CASSLTGTINYGYTF,TGTGCCAGCAGCTTAACCGGGACAATTAACTATGGCTACACCTTC
TRBJ2-1,TRBV6-2/TRBV6-3,NA,NA,CASSYPGQGLDNEQFF,TGTGCCAGCAGTTACCCCGGGCAGGGCCTAGACAATGAGCAGTTCTTC
TRBJ1-1,TRBV11-2,NA,NA,CASSLDGNTEAFF,TGTGCCAGCAGCTTAGACGGGAACACTGAAGCTTTCTTT
TRBJ2-3,TRBV11-3,NA,once,CASGNQGTDTQYF,TGTGCCAGCGGTAACCAGGGAACAGATACGCAGTATTTT
TRBJ1-1,TRBV6-2/TRBV6-3,TRBD1,NA,CASSSRTGGNTEAFF,TGTGCCAGCAGTTCCAGGACAGGGGGGAACACTGAAGCTTTCTTT
TRBJ2-1,TRBV24-1,TRBD2,NA,CATSGRGDEQFF,TGTGCCACCAGTGGGCGGGGGGATGAGCAGTTCTTC
TRBJ2-7,TRBV6-5,TRBD1,once,CASRTGGYEQYF,TGTGCCAGCCGTACAGGGGGATACGAGCAGTACTTC
TRBJ2-1,TRBV12-3/TRBV12-4,NA,NA,CASSFGSGAWDFF,NA
TRBJ2-7,TRBV6-2/TRBV6-3,TRBD2,NA,CASSAPLTSGTYEQYF,TGTGCCAGCAGCGCCCCCCTGACTAGCGGGACCTACGAGCAGTACTTC
TRBJ2-7,TRBV7-9,TRBD1,NA,CASSLAQGTGYEQYF,TGTGCCAGCAGCTTAGCGCAGGGGACAGGCTACGAGCAGTACTTC
TRBJ1-2,TRBV18,NA,NA,CASSRDTGYGYTF,TGTGCCAGCTCACGGGACACCGGCTATGGCTACACCTTC
TRBJ2-3,TRBV10-1,TRBD2,NA,CASSERVGRAGMITDTQYF,TGCGCCAGCAGTGAACGGGTCGGGAGGGCCGGGATGATAACAGATACGCAGTATTTT
TRBJ2-7,TRBV6-6,NA,NA,CASSYPSGVRDDEQYF,TGTGCCAGCAGTTACCCATCAGGGGTTCGTGACGACGAGCAGTACTTC
TRBJ1-2,TRBV19,TRBD1,NA,CASSIVRTGDYGYTF,TGTGCCAGTAGTATAGTCCGCACAGGGGACTATGGCTACACCTTC
TRBJ2-3,TRBV27,NA,NA,CASSLSTGSDTQYF,TGTGCCAGCAGTTTATCGACGGGATCAGATACGCAGTATTTT
TRBJ2-1,TRBV3-1/TRBV3-2,TRBD2,once,CASSQEFGPSGREYNEQFF,TGTGCCAGCAGCCAAGAATTTGGGCCTAGCGGGCGAGAATACAATGAGCAGTTCTTC
TRBJ2-3,TRBV5-5,TRBD2,NA,CASSRGLAGVSVDTQYF,TGTGCCAGCAGCCGGGGACTAGCGGGAGTCTCCGTAGATACGCAGTATTTT
TRBJ1-1,TRBV25-1,NA,NA,CASSEYRTDANTEAFF,TGTGCCAGCAGTGAATATAGGACAGATGCCAACACTGAAGCTTTCTTT
TRBJ2-1,TRBV27,TRBD2,NA,CASSLTVGGVWGEQFF,TGTGCCAGCAGCTTGACAGTGGGGGGGGTATGGGGTGAGCAGTTCTTC
TRBJ2-3,TRBV14,NA,many,CASSLRTASSTDTQYF,TGTGCCAGCAGCCTAAGGACTGCCTCTAGCACAGATACGCAGTATTTT
TRBJ2-7,TRBV3-1/TRBV3-2,TRBD1,NA,CASRGQGEYEQYF,TGTGCCAGCAGAGGACAGGGGGAATACGAGCAGTACTTC
TRBJ2-3,TRBV28,NA,NA,CASSLYRESTDTQYF,TGTGCCAGCAGTCTATACAGGGAGAGCACAGATACGCAGTATTTT
TRBJ2-5,TRBV5-1,TRBD2,NA,CASSSGLAGDLVETQYF,TGCGCCAGCAGCTCCGGACTAGCGGGAGATTTGGTGGAGACCCAGTACTTC
TRBJ2-5,TRBV25-1,NA,NA,CASSDPGGAETQYF,TGTGCCAGCAGTGATCCGGGCGGGGCAGAGACCCAGTACTTC